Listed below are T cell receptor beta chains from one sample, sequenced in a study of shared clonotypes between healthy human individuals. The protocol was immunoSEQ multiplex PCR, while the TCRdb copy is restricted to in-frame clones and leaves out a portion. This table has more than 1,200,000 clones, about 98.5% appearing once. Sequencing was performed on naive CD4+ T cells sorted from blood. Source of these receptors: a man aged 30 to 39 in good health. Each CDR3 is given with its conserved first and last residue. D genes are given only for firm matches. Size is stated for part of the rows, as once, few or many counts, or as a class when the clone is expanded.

CDR3aa: CASSSQGVTGFGANVLTF
CDR3nt: TGCGCCAGCAGCTCCCAAGGGGTAACGGGCTTTGGGGCCAACGTCCTGACTTTC
v_gene: TRBV5-1
abundance: NA
j_gene: TRBJ2-6
d_gene: NA

CDR3aa: CARGAGDTQYF
CDR3nt: TGTGCCAGAGGGGCCGGGGATACGCAGTATTTT
v_gene: TRBV2
abundance: few
j_gene: TRBJ2-3
d_gene: NA

CDR3aa: CASTPPRSDTQYF
CDR3nt: TGTGCCAGCACCCCCCCGAGGTCGGATACGCAGTATTTT
v_gene: TRBV5-4
abundance: once
j_gene: TRBJ2-3
d_gene: NA

CDR3aa: CATSVGTGENYEQYF
CDR3nt: TGTGCCACCAGCGTAGGGACAGGGGAGAACTACGAGCAGTACTTC
v_gene: TRBV15
abundance: NA
j_gene: TRBJ2-7
d_gene: TRBD1

CDR3aa: CASRARAMNTGELFF
CDR3nt: TGTGCCAGCAGGGCCCGGGCGATGAACACCGGGGAGCTGTTTTTT
v_gene: TRBV27
abundance: NA
j_gene: TRBJ2-2
d_gene: NA

CDR3aa: CATSRMTIDTQYF
CDR3nt: TGTGCCACCAGCAGAATGACTATTGATACGCAGTATTTT
v_gene: TRBV15
abundance: NA
j_gene: TRBJ2-3
d_gene: NA

CDR3aa: CASSPLRQGPNLLSGNTIYF
CDR3nt: TGTGCCAGCTCACCTTTACGACAGGGACCTAATCTACTCTCTGGAAACACCATATATTTT
v_gene: TRBV18
abundance: NA
j_gene: TRBJ1-3
d_gene: TRBD1

CDR3aa: CASSPATGPNTEAFF
CDR3nt: TGTGCCAGCAGTCCTGCGACAGGACCGAACACTGAAGCTTTCTTT
v_gene: TRBV28
abundance: NA
j_gene: TRBJ1-1
d_gene: NA

CDR3aa: CASKGTTFSNEQFF
CDR3nt: TGTGCCAGCAAAGGGACCACCTTTTCCAATGAGCAGTTCTTC
v_gene: TRBV6-5
abundance: NA
j_gene: TRBJ2-1
d_gene: NA

CDR3aa: CASSVLSGRYNEQFF
CDR3nt: TGTGCCAGCAGCGTACTCAGCGGGCGCTACAATGAGCAGTTCTTC
v_gene: TRBV9
abundance: NA
j_gene: TRBJ2-1
d_gene: NA

CDR3aa: CASSLEAGDTYEQYF
CDR3nt: TGTGCCAGCAGTCTTGAGGCGGGAGACACCTACGAGCAGTACTTC
v_gene: TRBV6-4
abundance: NA
j_gene: TRBJ2-7
d_gene: TRBD2

CDR3aa: CASSRKNTEAFF
CDR3nt: TGTGCCAGCAGTCGGAAGAACACTGAAGCTTTCTTT
v_gene: TRBV6-5
abundance: NA
j_gene: TRBJ1-1
d_gene: NA

CDR3aa: CASSVEGTMNTEAFF
CDR3nt: TGTGCCAGCAGCGTGGAAGGGACAATGAACACTGAAGCTTTCTTT
v_gene: TRBV6-1
abundance: NA
j_gene: TRBJ1-1
d_gene: NA

CDR3aa: CASSRRRVQETQYF
CDR3nt: TGTGCCAGCAGCCGAAGGAGGGTCCAAGAGACCCAGTACTTC
v_gene: TRBV5-5
abundance: once
j_gene: TRBJ2-5
d_gene: NA

CDR3aa: CASSPPWGWNGYTF
CDR3nt: TGTGCCAGCTCACCACCGTGGGGCTGGAATGGCTACACCTTC
v_gene: TRBV18
abundance: NA
j_gene: TRBJ1-2
d_gene: NA

CDR3aa: CASRNTLDTQYF
CDR3nt: TGTGCCAGCAGGAACACCCTAGATACGCAGTATTTT
v_gene: TRBV6-5
abundance: NA
j_gene: TRBJ2-3
d_gene: NA

CDR3aa: CASSYSGGGGGSEQYF
CDR3nt: TGTGCCAGCAGTTACTCCGGCGGGGGGGGAGGGAGCGAGCAGTACTTC
v_gene: TRBV6-6
abundance: NA
j_gene: TRBJ2-7
d_gene: TRBD2

CDR3aa: CASSREVREAFF
CDR3nt: TGTGCCAGCAGCCGAGAGGTGAGAGAAGCTTTCTTT
v_gene: TRBV7-8
abundance: NA
j_gene: TRBJ1-1
d_gene: NA

CDR3aa: CASSQRDRGNNEQFF
CDR3nt: TGCGCCAGCAGCCAAAGGGACAGGGGAAACAATGAGCAGTTCTTC
v_gene: TRBV4-1
abundance: NA
j_gene: TRBJ2-1
d_gene: TRBD1

CDR3aa: CASSDEVNTEAFF
CDR3nt: TGTGCCAGCAGTGATGAAGTTAACACTGAAGCTTTCTTT
v_gene: TRBV2
abundance: NA
j_gene: TRBJ1-1
d_gene: NA

CDR3aa: CASSPRLNTEAFF
CDR3nt: TGTGCCAGCAGCCCTCGGTTGAACACTGAAGCTTTCTTT
v_gene: TRBV5-5
abundance: once
j_gene: TRBJ1-1
d_gene: NA

CDR3aa: CASSVYGTAYEQYF
CDR3nt: TGTGCCAGCAGCGTATACGGGACGGCCTACGAGCAGTACTTC
v_gene: TRBV9
abundance: once
j_gene: TRBJ2-7
d_gene: NA

CDR3aa: CASSKTGAGADTQYF
CDR3nt: TGCGCCAGCAGCAAGACAGGGGCGGGCGCAGATACGCAGTATTTT
v_gene: TRBV5-1
abundance: NA
j_gene: TRBJ2-3
d_gene: TRBD1

CDR3aa: CASSFLSGGSNEQFF
CDR3nt: TGCGCCAGCAGCTTCCTATCGGGAGGCAGCAATGAGCAGTTCTTC
v_gene: TRBV5-1
abundance: NA
j_gene: TRBJ2-1
d_gene: TRBD2

CDR3aa: CASGGQTILSSYNEQFF
CDR3nt: TGTGCCAGCGGGGGACAGACCATACTGAGCTCCTACAATGAGCAGTTCTTC
v_gene: TRBV19
abundance: NA
j_gene: TRBJ2-1
d_gene: NA